This paragraph covers one T cell receptor beta chain sequence. Profiled with immunoSEQ multiplex PCR; TCRdb holds only in-frame clones, not every one. The repertoire consists of about 1 million clones, with roughly 80% occurring once and the leading ten covering around 1.5%. Trimming took 1 base from V and 0 from J, leaving 11 bases between them. The CDR3 length is 16 residues. Per the germline V gene, CDR1 is MNHNS and CDR2 is SASEGT. This entry belongs to a study of shared clonotypes between healthy human individuals. The chain recombines TRBV6-1 with TRBJ2-3; D uncertain. Sequencing was performed on memory CD4+ T cells sorted from blood. Subset indicated: CD45RA-negative fraction. This receptor was taken from a man between 18 and 35 years old in good health. CDR3: CASSEVLGSSTDTQYF. The CDR3 bases are TGTGCCAGCAGTGAAGTGTTGGGTTCTAGCACAGATACGCAGTATTTT.